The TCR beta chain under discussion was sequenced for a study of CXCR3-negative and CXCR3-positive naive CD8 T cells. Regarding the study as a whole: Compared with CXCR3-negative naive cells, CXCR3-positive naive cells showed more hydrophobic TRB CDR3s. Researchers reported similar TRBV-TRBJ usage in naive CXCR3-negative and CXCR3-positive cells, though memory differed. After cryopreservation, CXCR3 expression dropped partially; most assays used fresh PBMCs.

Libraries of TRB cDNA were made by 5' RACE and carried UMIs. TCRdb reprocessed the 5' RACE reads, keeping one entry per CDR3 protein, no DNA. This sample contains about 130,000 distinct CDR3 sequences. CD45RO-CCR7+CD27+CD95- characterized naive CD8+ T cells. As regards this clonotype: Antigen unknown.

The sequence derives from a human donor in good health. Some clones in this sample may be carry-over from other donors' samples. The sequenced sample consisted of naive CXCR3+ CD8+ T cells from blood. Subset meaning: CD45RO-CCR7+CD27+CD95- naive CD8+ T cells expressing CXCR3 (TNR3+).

This CDR3 is CASSFARGGAGYEQYF. This chain connects TRBV28 to TRBJ2-7; TCRdb indicates TRBD2, and absent DNA this call remains unverified. The length of the CDR3 is 16 residues. Germline CDR1 reads MDHEN; CDR2 reads SYDVKM.